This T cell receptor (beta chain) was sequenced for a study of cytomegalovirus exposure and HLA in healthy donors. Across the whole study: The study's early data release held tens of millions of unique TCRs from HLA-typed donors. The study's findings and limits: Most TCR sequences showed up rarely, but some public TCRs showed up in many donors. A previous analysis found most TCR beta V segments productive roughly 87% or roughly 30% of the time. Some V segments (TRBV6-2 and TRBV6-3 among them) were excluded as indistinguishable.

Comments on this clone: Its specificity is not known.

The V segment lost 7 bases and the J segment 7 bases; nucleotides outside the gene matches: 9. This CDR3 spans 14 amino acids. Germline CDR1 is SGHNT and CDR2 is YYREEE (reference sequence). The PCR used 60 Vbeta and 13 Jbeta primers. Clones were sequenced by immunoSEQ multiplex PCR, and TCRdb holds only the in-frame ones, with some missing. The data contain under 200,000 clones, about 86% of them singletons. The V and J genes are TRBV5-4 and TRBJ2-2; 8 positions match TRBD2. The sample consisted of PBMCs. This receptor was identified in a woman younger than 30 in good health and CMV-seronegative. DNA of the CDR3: TGTGCCAGCCAAGGAGCGGGAGTACACGGGGAGCTGTTTTTT. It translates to CASQGAGVHGELFF.